This T cell receptor (beta chain) was sequenced in a study of CD8 T cells in ankylosing spondylitis. V lost 5 bases and J 8 bases, leaving 9 bases between the germline ends. The CDR3 is made up of 12 amino acids. In germline, CDR1 is ENHRY, CDR2 SYGVKD. Scientists made TCR beta libraries using quantitative 5'-RACE with molecular barcodes. TCRdb ran MiXCR on the 5' RACE reads and lists one entry per CDR3 protein. This sample has 700,000 to 1,000,000 distinct CDR3 sequences, with around 11% found just once. This clonotype appeared a few times. Antigen unknown. Study-level results: One TCR beta motif, made up of 7 or 8 highly homologous variants, appeared characteristic of ankylosing spondylitis blood.

The chain has TRBV10-3 and TRBJ1-4; D is perhaps TRBD1 (5 bases). Source material: blood, either unsorted or a sorted T cell fraction (not recorded which). The source of this sequence is a male donor with ankylosing spondylitis. In nucleotides, the CDR3 is TGTGCCATCAGTTCAGGGTTAGAAAAACTGTTTTTT. This sequence encodes CAISSGLEKLFF.